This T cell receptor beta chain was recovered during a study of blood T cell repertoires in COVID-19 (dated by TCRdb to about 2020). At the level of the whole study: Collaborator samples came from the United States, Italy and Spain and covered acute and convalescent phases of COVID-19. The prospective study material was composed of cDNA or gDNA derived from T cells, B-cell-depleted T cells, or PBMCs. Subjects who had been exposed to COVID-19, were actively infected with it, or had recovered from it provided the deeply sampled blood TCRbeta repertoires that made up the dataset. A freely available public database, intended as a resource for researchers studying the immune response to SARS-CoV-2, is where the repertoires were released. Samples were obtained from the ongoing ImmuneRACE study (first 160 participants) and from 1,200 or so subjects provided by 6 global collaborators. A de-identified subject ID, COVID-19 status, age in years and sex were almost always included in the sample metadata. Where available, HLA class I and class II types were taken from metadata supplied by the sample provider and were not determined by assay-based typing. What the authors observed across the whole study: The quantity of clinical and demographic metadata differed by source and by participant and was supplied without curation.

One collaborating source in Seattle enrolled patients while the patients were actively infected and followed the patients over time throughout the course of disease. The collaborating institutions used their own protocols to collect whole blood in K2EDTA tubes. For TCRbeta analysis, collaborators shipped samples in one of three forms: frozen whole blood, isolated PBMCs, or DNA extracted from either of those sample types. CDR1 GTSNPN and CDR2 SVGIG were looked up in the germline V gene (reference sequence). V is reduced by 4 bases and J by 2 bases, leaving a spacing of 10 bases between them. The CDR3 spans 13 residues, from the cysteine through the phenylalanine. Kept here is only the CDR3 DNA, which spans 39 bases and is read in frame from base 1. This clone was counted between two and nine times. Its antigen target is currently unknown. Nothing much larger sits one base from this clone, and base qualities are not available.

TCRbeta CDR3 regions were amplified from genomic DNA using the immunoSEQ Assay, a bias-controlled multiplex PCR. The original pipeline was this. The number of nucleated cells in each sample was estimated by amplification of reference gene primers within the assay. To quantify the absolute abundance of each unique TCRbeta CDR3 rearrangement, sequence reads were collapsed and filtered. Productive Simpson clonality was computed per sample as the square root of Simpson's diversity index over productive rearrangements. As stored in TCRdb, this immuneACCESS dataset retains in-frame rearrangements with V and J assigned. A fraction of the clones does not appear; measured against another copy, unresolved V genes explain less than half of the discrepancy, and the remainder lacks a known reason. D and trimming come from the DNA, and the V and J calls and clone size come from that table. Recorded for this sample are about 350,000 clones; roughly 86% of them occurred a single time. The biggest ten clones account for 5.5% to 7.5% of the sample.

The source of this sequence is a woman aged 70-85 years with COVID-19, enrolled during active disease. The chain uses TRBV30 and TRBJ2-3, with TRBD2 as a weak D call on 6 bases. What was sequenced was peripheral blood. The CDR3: CAWNRLDTDTQYF. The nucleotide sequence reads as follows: TGTGCCTGGAACCGACTAGACACAGATACGCAGTATTTT.